This is a list of T cell receptor beta chains from one sample in a study of blood T cells in healthy people across ages. TCRdb ran MiXCR on the 5' RACE reads and lists one entry per CDR3 protein. This sample yields around 1,500,000 distinct CDR3 sequences, of which 28% are seen a single time; over 7% belongs to the top ten. Sequences were obtained from blood. Receptors were obtained from a woman under 40 in good health. The CDR3 runs from the conserved cysteine through the conserved F or W. The order of the fields is CDR3 length, V gene, D gene, J gene, CDR3 protein. The D gene is left open where the match is weak.

14	TRBV5-1	-	TRBJ2-3	CASSPGQPTDTQYF
15	TRBV2	TRBD1	TRBJ1-2	CASLSTGGRNYGYTF
13	TRBV20-1	-	TRBJ1-3	CSARNRTGNTIYF
16	TRBV7-2	-	TRBJ2-1	CASSLAATSSYNEQFF
15	TRBV20-1	TRBD1	TRBJ2-7	CSASDTGGTTYEQYF
15	TRBV28	TRBD1	TRBJ2-7	CASSPVGQVSYEQYF
14	TRBV6-1	-	TRBJ2-7	CASSEGRDFGEQYF
12	TRBV12-3/TRBV12-4	-	TRBJ2-1	CASSFGSEEQFF
13	TRBV12-3/TRBV12-4	-	TRBJ1-5	CASSRCARKWGVF
11	TRBV29-1	-	TRBJ1-2	CSVESGYGYTF
14	TRBV5-1	TRBD1	TRBJ1-6	CVSSLGQPNSPLHF
11	TRBV20-1	-	TRBJ2-7	CGARAAYEQYF
17	TRBV28	-	TRBJ1-2	CASSLSQGAAGFYGYTF
14	TRBV25-1	TRBD1	TRBJ2-5	CASSDPSRGLEQYF
14	TRBV6-1	-	TRBJ2-1	CASSDGGSYNEQFF
17	TRBV21-1	-	TRBJ2-4	CASSSKNFSRGPDIQYF
16	TRBV4-2	-	-	CASSPRGGSSYNEQYF
14	TRBV29-1	-	TRBJ1-1	CSGRPADERGEAFF
15	TRBV4-1	TRBD1	TRBJ1-2	CASSQGQGQGHGCTF
14	TRBV29-1	-	TRBJ2-7	CSVLTEYVSYEQYF
14	TRBV19	-	TRBJ2-7	CASRMTGGSYEQYF
13	TRBV6-5	TRBD1	TRBJ1-2	CASSVTGTRGYTF
13	TRBV5-1	TRBD1	TRBJ2-7	CASSFGTDDEQYF
15	TRBV4-2	TRBD1	TRBJ1-5	CASSQSDRGDQPQHF
15	TRBV4-1	-	TRBJ2-5	CASSRHRTPQETQYF
17	TRBV7-9	-	TRBJ2-5	CASSLPVGAREVETQYF
14	TRBV9	-	TRBJ2-5	CASSPLAAGETQYF
15	TRBV9	-	TRBJ1-4	CASSVAARHNEKLFF
16	TRBV24-1	TRBD2	TRBJ2-1	CATEGTSGGAYNEQFF
13	TRBV5-6	-	TRBJ2-5	CASTLGVEETQYF
13	TRBV12-5	-	TRBJ2-7	CASGLGNEYEQYF
13	TRBV4-1	-	TRBJ1-5	CASSQRVGQPQHF
13	TRBV20-1	-	TRBJ1-2	CSAPVPGTSGYTF
14	TRBV7-2	-	TRBJ2-1	CASSSQGWRSEQFF
17	TRBV24-1	-	TRBJ2-3	CATSDYGTGFGTDTQYF
14	TRBV20-1	TRBD2	TRBJ2-1	CSAHRAGGLNEQFF
15	TRBV20-1	-	TRBJ1-5	CSALRGLQGNQPQHF
16	TRBV18	-	TRBJ1-2	CASSSSYVGEPYGYTF
14	TRBV20-1	-	TRBJ1-5	CSARESGLGQPQHF
14	TRBV2	-	TRBJ1-1	CASRSIGGVEEAFF
13	TRBV10-2	-	TRBJ1-2	CASSEARAVGYTF
13	TRBV12-3/TRBV12-4	-	TRBJ1-1	CASSGRRVTEAFF
17	TRBV27	-	TRBJ2-6	CASSLEPPGRGANVLTF
15	TRBV5-1	-	TRBJ2-1	CASSYPGLTYNEQFF
16	TRBV2	-	TRBJ2-3	CASSEAQGNIADTQYF
18	TRBV3-1	TRBD2	TRBJ2-7	CASSQDRFGGGTPLEQYF
16	TRBV6-2/TRBV6-3	TRBD1	TRBJ2-2	CASSALGTAHTGELFF
14	TRBV2	-	TRBJ2-1	CARDTTSSYNEQFF
15	TRBV29-1	-	TRBJ2-1	CSVVLPPLSYNEQFF
14	TRBV28	-	TRBJ1-3	CASSYSSRGNTIYF
14	TRBV20-1	TRBD2	TRBJ2-1	CSARASGAGNEQFF
13	TRBV6-4	-	TRBJ1-2	CASSLRVGYGYTF
14	TRBV12-3/TRBV12-4	-	TRBJ1-1	CASSSMVGNTEAFF